A selection of T cell receptor beta chains follows, all from one sample in a study of blood T cell repertoires in COVID-19. Method: immunoSEQ multiplex PCR; TCRdb's copy keeps in-frame clones and lacks some. The table records some 58,000 clones, 65% to 90% of them present only once. The material sequenced was peripheral blood. The source is a man aged 35-49 years with acute or convalescent COVID-19. The conserved cysteine and the conserved F or W are not part of the CDR3 here. The order of the fields is CDR3 protein, V gene, J gene, D gene. D genes are given only for firm matches.

ASGITGEDSPLH	TRBV6-5	TRBJ1-6	TRBD1
ASSWDRDTGGYT	TRBV11-3	TRBJ1-2	TRBD1
ASSSGKSGNTEAF	TRBV4-1	TRBJ1-1	.
AWSVGVSYGYT	TRBV30	TRBJ1-2	.
ASSFLRLGGNTIY	TRBV28	TRBJ1-3	.
ASGGEVNEQF	TRBV21-1	TRBJ2-1	.
ASSLVPSYGYT	TRBV5-6	TRBJ1-2	.
ASSHGIQGATGANVLT	TRBV4-2	TRBJ2-6	TRBD1
ASSPPGQGEKLF	TRBV5-1	TRBJ1-4	TRBD1
AWSVTSTGRQTIY	TRBV30	TRBJ1-3	TRBD1
ASSPPGKQPQH	TRBV7-8	TRBJ1-5	.
ASSQDHGRNNEQF	TRBV3-1/TRBV3-2	TRBJ2-1	.
ASSQDPLSSYEQY	TRBV4-1	TRBJ2-7	.
ASSFGGGQNYNEQF	TRBV11-2	TRBJ2-1	TRBD1
ASRLRPGETQY	TRBV7-9	TRBJ2-5	.
ASSIDFWTGSEAF	TRBV19	TRBJ1-1	TRBD1
AWSVGEGDQPQH	TRBV30	TRBJ1-5	.
ASSPPKTSTEAF	TRBV18	TRBJ1-1	.
ASSLTGVERTEAF	TRBV7-3	TRBJ1-1	.
ASSLKSGGIDTQY	TRBV7-2	TRBJ2-3	TRBD2
ASSREGTDTQY	TRBV5-1	TRBJ2-3	.
SVEDLGWGGTEAF	TRBV29-1	TRBJ1-1	.
ASSPERGPYEQY	TRBV11-3	TRBJ2-7	TRBD1
ASSLDDFWGNTIY	TRBV11-2	TRBJ1-3	.
ASSPGLAGTGELF	TRBV7-3	TRBJ2-2	TRBD2
ASSPSTRQRDHPRAYGYT	TRBV23-1	TRBJ1-2	.
ASSTGDRGPYGYT	TRBV5-1	TRBJ1-2	TRBD1